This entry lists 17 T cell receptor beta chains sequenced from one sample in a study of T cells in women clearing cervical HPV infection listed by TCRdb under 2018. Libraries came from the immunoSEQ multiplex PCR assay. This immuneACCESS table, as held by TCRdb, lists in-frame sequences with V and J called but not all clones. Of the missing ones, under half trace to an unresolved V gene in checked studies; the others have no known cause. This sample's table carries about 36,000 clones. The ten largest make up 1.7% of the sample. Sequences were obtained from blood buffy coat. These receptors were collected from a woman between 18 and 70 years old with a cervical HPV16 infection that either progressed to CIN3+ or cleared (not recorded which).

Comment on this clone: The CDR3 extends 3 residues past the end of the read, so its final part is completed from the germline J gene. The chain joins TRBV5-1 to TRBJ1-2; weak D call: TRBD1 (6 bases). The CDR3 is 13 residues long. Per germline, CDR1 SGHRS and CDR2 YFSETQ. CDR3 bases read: TGCGCCAGCAGCGGGCAGGGGTCCTACGAC. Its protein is CASSGQGSYD. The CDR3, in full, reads CASSGQGSYDYTF.

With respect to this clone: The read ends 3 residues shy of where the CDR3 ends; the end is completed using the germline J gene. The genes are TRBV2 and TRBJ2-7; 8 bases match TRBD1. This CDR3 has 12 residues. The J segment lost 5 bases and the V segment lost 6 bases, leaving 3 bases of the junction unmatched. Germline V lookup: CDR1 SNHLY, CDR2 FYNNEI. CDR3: CASSRTGNEQYF. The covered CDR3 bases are TGTGCCAGCAGCAGGACAGGGAACGAG.

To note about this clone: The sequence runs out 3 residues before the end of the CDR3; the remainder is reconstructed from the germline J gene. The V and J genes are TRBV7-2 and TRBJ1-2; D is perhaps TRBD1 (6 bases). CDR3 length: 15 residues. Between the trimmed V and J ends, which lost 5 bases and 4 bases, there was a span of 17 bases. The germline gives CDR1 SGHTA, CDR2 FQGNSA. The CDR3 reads CASSTTSGTSYGYTF. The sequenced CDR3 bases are TGTGCCAGCAGCACTACCTCCGGGACAAGCTATGGC.

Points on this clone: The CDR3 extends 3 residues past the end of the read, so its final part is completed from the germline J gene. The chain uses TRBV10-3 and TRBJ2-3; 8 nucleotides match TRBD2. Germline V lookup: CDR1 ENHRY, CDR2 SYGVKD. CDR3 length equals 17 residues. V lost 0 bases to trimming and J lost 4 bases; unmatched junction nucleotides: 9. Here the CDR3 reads CAISESASGRGADTQYF. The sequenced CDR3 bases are TGTGCCATCAGTGAGTCGGCCAGCGGGAGAGGGGCAGATACG.

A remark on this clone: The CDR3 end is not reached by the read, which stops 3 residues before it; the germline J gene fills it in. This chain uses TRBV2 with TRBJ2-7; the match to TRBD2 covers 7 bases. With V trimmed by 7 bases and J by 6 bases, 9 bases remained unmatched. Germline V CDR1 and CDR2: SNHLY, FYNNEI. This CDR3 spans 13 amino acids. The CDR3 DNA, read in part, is TGTGCCAGCAATAGCGACACGGGAGGCGAG. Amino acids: CASNSDTGGE. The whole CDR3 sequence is CASNSDTGGEQYF.

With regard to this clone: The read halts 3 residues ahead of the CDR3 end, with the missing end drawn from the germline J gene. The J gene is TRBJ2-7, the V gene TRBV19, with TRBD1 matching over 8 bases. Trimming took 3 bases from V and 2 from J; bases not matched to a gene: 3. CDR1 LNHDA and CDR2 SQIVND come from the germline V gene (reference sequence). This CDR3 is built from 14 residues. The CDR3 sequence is CASSIGRGPYEQYF. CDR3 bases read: TGTGCCAGTAGTATCGGCAGGGGGCCCTACGAG.

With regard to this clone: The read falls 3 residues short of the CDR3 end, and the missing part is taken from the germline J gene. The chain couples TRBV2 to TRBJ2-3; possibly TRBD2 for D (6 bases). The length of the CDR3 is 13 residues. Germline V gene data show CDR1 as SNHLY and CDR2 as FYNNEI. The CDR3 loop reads CASIGSWGETQYF. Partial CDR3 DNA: TGTGCCAGCATAGGGAGCTGGGGGGAGACG. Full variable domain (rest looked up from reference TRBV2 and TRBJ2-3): EPEVTQTPSHQVTQMGQEVILRCVPISNHLYFYWYRQILGQKVEFLVSFYNNEISEKSEIFDDQFSVERPDGSNFTLKIRSTKLEDSAMYFCASIGSWGETQYFGPGTRLTVL.

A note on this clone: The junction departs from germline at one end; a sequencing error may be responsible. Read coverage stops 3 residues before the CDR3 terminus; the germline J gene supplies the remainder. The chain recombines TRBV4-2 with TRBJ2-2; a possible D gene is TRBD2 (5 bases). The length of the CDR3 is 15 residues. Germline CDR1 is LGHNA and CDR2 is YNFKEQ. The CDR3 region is CASSGTAVVTGELFF. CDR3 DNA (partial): TGCGCCAGCAGCGGAACGGCGGTTGTCACCGGGGAG.

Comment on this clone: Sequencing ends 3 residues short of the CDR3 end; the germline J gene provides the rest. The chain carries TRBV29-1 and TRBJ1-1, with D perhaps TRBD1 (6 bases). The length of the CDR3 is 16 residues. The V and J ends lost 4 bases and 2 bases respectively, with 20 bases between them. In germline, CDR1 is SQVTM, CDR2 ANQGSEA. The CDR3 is CSVVNPGASFNTEAFF. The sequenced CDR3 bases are TGCAGCGTTGTAAATCCAGGGGCGTCCTTCAACACTGAA.

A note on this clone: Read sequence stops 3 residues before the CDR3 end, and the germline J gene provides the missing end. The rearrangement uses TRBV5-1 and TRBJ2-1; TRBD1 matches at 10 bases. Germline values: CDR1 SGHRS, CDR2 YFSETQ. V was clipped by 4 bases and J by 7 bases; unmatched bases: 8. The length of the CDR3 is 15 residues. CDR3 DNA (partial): TGCGCCAGCAGCGCCTGGGGGGACAGGGGAAATGAG. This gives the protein CASSAWGDRGNE. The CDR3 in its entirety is CASSAWGDRGNEQFF.

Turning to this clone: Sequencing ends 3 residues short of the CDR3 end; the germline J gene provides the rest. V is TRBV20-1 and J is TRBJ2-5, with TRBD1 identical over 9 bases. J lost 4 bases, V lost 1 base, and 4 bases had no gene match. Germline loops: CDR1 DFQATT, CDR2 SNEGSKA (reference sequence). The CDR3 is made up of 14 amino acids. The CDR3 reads CSARVQGAGETQYF. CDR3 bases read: TGCAGTGCTAGAGTACAGGGGGCGGGAGAGACC.

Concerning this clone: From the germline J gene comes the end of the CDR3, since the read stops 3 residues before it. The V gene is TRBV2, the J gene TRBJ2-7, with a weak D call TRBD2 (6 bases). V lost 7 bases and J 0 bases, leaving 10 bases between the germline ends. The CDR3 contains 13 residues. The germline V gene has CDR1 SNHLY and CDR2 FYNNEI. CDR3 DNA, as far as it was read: TGTGCCAGCACCGGAGGGGCCTCCTACGAG. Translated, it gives CASTGGASYE. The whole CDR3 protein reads CASTGGASYEQYF.

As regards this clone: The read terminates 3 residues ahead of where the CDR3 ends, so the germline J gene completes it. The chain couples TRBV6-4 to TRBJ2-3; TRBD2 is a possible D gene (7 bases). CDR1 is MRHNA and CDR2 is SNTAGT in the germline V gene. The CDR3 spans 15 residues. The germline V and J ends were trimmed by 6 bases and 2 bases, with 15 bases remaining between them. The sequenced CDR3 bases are TGTGCCAGCAGCACTTCGGGGGGCATCACAGATACG. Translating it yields CASSTSGGITDT. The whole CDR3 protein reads CASSTSGGITDTQYF.

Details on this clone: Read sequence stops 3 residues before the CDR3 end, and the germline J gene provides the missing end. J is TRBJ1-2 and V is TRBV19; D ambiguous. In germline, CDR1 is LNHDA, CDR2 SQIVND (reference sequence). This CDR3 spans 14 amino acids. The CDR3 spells CASSMRAITDTYTF. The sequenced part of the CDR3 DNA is TGTGCCAGTAGTATGCGGGCTATCACAGATACC.

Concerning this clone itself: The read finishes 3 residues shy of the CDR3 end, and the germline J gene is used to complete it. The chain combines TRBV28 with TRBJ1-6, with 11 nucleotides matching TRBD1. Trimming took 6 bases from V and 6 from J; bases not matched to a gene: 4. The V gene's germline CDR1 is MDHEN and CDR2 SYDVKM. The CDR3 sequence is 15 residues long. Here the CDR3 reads CASRGTGGPNSPLHF. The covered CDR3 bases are TGTGCCAGCAGGGGGACAGGGGGTCCTAATTCACCC.

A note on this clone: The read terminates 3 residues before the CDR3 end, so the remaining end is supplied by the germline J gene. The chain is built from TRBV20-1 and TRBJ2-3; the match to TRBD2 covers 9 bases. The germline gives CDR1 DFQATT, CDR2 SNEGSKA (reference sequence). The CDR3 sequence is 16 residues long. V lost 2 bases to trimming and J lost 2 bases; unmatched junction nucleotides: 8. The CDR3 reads CSARPVAGAFTDTQYF. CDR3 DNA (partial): TGCAGTGCTAGACCGGTAGCGGGGGCTTTCACAGATACG.

Partial CDR3 DNA: TGTGCCATCAGTCCCCTCACAGAGGTGAACACTGAA. Translating gives CAISPLTEVNTE. The whole CDR3 region reads CAISPLTEVNTEAFF. The chain is built from TRBV10-3 and TRBJ1-1, with no clear D. The read terminates 3 residues ahead of where the CDR3 ends, so the germline J gene completes it. Germline V gene sequence: CDR1 ENHRY, CDR2 SYGVKD. The CDR3 runs to 15 residues. V lost 5 bases and J 0 bases, leaving 13 bases between the germline ends.